This T cell receptor (beta chain) was identified in a study of spatial heterogeneity in lung cancer. As for the study in general: More beta-chain than alpha-chain sequences were consistently detected. Mean representation of each unique TCR and UMI combination in the raw reads exceeded 8.5 occurrences. General study findings and limits: In tumor T cells, estimated coverage reached 6% to 7% for alpha chains and 12% to 15% for beta chains. Mutation tallies in tumors tracked expanded intratumoral alpha and beta TCR counts.

Described time point: sample taken at primary tumor resection. Material for sequencing was whole RNA from tumor, nontumor lung or frozen PBMC, left unsorted. The table lists this clonotype with many counts. The antigen remains unidentified. The length of the CDR3 is 16 residues. Trimming removed 6 bases from V and 3 bases from J; junction bases left unmatched: 13. Per the germline V gene, CDR1 is MDHEN and CDR2 is SYDVKM. TCRdb re-derived calls from the 5' RACE reads in MiXCR, one entry per CDR3 protein. Of 8,000 or so distinct CDR3 sequences detected, over 9.5% appear once; the ten largest clones hold 8% to 13%.

The V and J genes are TRBV28 and TRBJ2-5; 7 bases agree with TRBD2. The receptor's source is a male donor with early-stage non-small cell lung cancer. Sequencing used lung tumor tissue, obtained at surgery. The CDR3 protein is CASRNLFGRREETQYF. The CDR3 coding sequence is TGTGCCAGCAGGAACCTGTTCGGGAGGCGGGAAGAGACCCAGTACTTC. Filled out from reference TRBV28 and TRBJ2-5, the complete variable domain reads DVKVTQSSRYLVKRTGEKVFLECVQDMDHENMFWYRQDPGLGLRLIYFSYDVKMKEKGDIPEGYSVSREKKERFSLILESASTNQTSMYLCASRNLFGRREETQYFGPGTRLLVL.